One sample yielded the 21 T cell receptor beta chains listed below, sequenced in a study of blood T cell repertoires in COVID-19. Generated by immunoSEQ multiplex PCR, the TCRdb table keeps only in-frame clones and is missing some. Of more than 250,000 clones in the sample, approximately 85% are singletons; the top ten hold approximately 5.1%. Input material: peripheral blood. The origin of the receptors is a man aged 50-60 years with active or convalescent COVID-19.

This sequence joins TRBV5-1 and TRBJ1-5; D not certain. Germline V lookup: CDR1 SGHRS, CDR2 YFSETQ. This CDR3 comprises 14 residues. V dropped 0 bases and J dropped 2 bases, with 6 bases sitting between them. The DNA of the CDR3 is TGCGCCAGCAGCTTGGACGGGGGCAATCAGCCCCAGCATTTT. It codes for CASSLDGGNQPQHF.

The rearrangement joins TRBV13 to TRBJ1-1; D might be TRBD1 (5 bases). This CDR3 is 15 amino acids long. From germline, CDR1 is PRHDT and CDR2 FYEKMQ (reference sequence). Trimming removed 7 bases from V and 4 bases from J, with 19 bases in between. In DNA form, the CDR3 reads TGTGCCAGCACCCCTCCGGGGCGGGGGGGCACTGAAGCTTTCTTT. This gives the protein CASTPPGRGGTEAFF.

This clone was found once. The chain employs TRBV6-6 and TRBJ2-7; D might be TRBD2 (5 bases). Trimming removed 6 bases at V and 0 bases at J, with 15 bases between. Germline assignment: CDR1 MNHNY and CDR2 SVGAGI (reference sequence). This CDR3 has 15 residues. In DNA form, the CDR3 reads TGTGCCAGCAGGCCCGCGGGTCGCACCTCCTACGAGCAGTACTTC. Encoded protein: CASRPAGRTSYEQYF.

The chain has TRBV5-1 and TRBJ2-3; 11 nucleotides align to TRBD2. Germline CDR1 is SGHRS and CDR2 is YFSETQ. With V trimmed by 4 bases and J by 3 bases, 4 bases remained unmatched. The CDR3 runs 15 residues. This chain's CDR3 is CASSPGLADTDTQYF. As DNA, the CDR3 is TGCGCCAGCAGCCCGGGACTAGCGGATACAGATACGCAGTATTTT. Complete variable domain (other parts from reference TRBV5-1 and TRBJ2-3): KAGVTQTPRYLIKTRGQQVTLSCSPISGHRSVSWYQQTPGQGLQFLFEYFSETQRNKGNFPGRFSGRQFSNSRSEMNVSTLELGDSALYLCASSPGLADTDTQYFGPGTRLTVL.

V is TRBV2 and J is TRBJ2-7, with 8 nucleotides matching TRBD1. Germline V lookup: CDR1 SNHLY, CDR2 FYNNEI. This CDR3 is built from 15 residues. The V and J ends lost 6 bases and 6 bases, in that order; junction bases with no gene match: 13. The CDR3, as DNA: TGTGCCAGCAGCCCGCCCGGGACAGGTCGGAGCGAGCAGTACTTC. Encoded protein: CASSPPGTGRSEQYF.

The CDR3 region has the DNA TGTGCCAGCAGCTTGGATGGCCGCACAGATACGCAGTATTTT. Translation gives CASSLDGRTDTQYF. This chain joins TRBV5-4 and TRBJ2-3; D ambiguous. V lost 0 bases and J 1 base, leaving 6 bases between the germline ends. Per the germline V gene, CDR1 is SGHNT and CDR2 is YYREEE (reference sequence). The CDR3 is 14 residues long. Full variable domain (rest looked up from reference TRBV5-4 and TRBJ2-3): ETGVTQSPTHLIKTRGQQVTLRCSSQSGHNTVSWYQQALGQGPQFIFQYYREEENGRGNFPPRFSGLQFPNYSSELNVNALELDDSALYLCASSLDGRTDTQYFGPGTRLTVL.

This clone showed up many times. For the CDR3, the DNA is TGTGCCAGCACCGGACAGGGGTTTGAAAAACTGTTTTTT. This sequence encodes CASTGQGFEKLFF. The chain employs TRBV7-9 and TRBJ1-4; the match to TRBD1 covers 9 bases. J was trimmed by 7 bases and V by 7 bases; bases with no gene match: 4. The CDR3 extends over 13 amino acids. Germline values: CDR1 SEHNR, CDR2 FQNEAQ (reference sequence). Supplemented by reference TRBV7-9 and TRBJ1-4, the full variable domain reads DTGVSQNPRHKITKRGQNVTFRCDPISEHNRLYWYRQTLGQGPEFLTYFQNEAQLEKSRLLSDRFSAERPKGSFSTLEIQRTEQGDSAMYLCASTGQGFEKLFFGSGTQLSVL.

The chain recombines TRBV6-1 with TRBJ2-6; perhaps TRBD1 as D (6 bases). The germline V gene encodes CDR1 MNHNS and CDR2 SASEGT. V gave up 4 bases and J gave up 1 base, with 14 bases separating them. This CDR3 has 17 amino acids. DNA of the CDR3: TGTGCCAGCAGTGGAGGACAGTACCGATCTGGGGCCAACGTCCTGACTTTC. Translating it yields CASSGGQYRSGANVLTF.

The chain recombines TRBV3-1 (or the pseudogene TRBV3-2) with TRBJ1-1; D gene ambiguous. Looked up from germline, CDR1 is LGHDT and CDR2 is YNNKEL (reference sequence). V was cut by 6 bases and J by 1 base, with 12 bases left in between. The CDR3 has 14 residues. CDR3 sequence: CASRQREANTEAFF. CDR3 sequence (DNA): TGTGCCAGCAGGCAGAGGGAGGCGAACACTGAAGCTTTCTTT.

This clone occurred a few times. This rearrangement joins TRBV11-2 to TRBJ1-3; TRBD1 might be the D (6 bases). This CDR3 has 16 amino acids. CDR1 is SGHAT, CDR2 FQNNGV, per germline. V was pared by 4 bases and J by 2 bases, with 15 bases between. CDR3 sequence: CASSSISRGPGNTIYF. The CDR3 nucleotides read TGTGCCAGCAGCTCCATATCCAGGGGTCCTGGAAACACCATATATTTT.

The V call is TRBV7-8, the J call TRBJ1-5; a possible D gene is TRBD1 (6 bases). In germline, CDR1 is SGHVS, CDR2 FQNEAQ. The CDR3 contains 15 residues. Trimming left V 8 bases short and J 1 base short, with 15 bases between. CDR3 in amino acids: CASGGGGGSNQPQHF. CDR3 nucleotide sequence: TGTGCCAGCGGGGGCGGGGGAGGGAGCAATCAGCCCCAGCATTTT.

This rearrangement joins TRBV5-1 to TRBJ1-1, with 8 nucleotides matching TRBD1. Trimming at V came to 3 bases and at J to 0 bases, leaving 10 bases not matched to a gene. Germline CDR1 SGHRS, CDR2 YFSETQ. The CDR3 totals 17 residues. CDR3 loop: CASSSGQVTIVNTEAFF. In nucleotides, the CDR3 is TGCGCCAGCAGCTCGGGACAGGTTACGATTGTGAACACTGAAGCTTTCTTT. The full variable domain, completed using reference TRBV5-1 and TRBJ1-1, is KAGVTQTPRYLIKTRGQQVTLSCSPISGHRSVSWYQQTPGQGLQFLFEYFSETQRNKGNFPGRFSGRQFSNSRSEMNVSTLELGDSALYLCASSSGQVTIVNTEAFFGQGTRLTVV.

This rearrangement joins TRBV9 to TRBJ1-4, with 8 bases lining up with TRBD1. J was trimmed by 8 bases and V by 4 bases; bases with no gene match: 10. The CDR3 runs to 15 residues. Looked up from germline, CDR1 is SGDLS and CDR2 is YYNGEE. CDR3 DNA sequence: TGTGCCAGCAGCCCCACGACAGGGGTAGGCGAAAAACTGTTTTTT. This translates into CASSPTTGVGEKLFF.

A few counts support this clone. The chain recombines TRBV28 with TRBJ1-3; the match to TRBD1 covers 8 bases. Per germline, CDR1 MDHEN and CDR2 SYDVKM. J gave up 4 bases and V 4 bases, and 3 bases lay outside the gene matches. This CDR3 is built from 14 residues. The CDR3, as DNA: TGTGCCAGCAGTTCAGGGGGCGACGGAAACACCATATATTTT. This translates into CASSSGGDGNTIYF.

This clone appeared a few times. V is TRBV12-5 and J is TRBJ1-4, with D possibly TRBD1 on 6 matching bases. The germline V and J ends were trimmed by 3 bases and 4 bases, with 18 bases remaining between them. There are 17 residues in the CDR3. Germline values: CDR1 LGHNT, CDR2 FRNRAP. CDR3 in amino acids: CASGLGVGTGINEKLFF. The CDR3 nucleotides read TGTGCTAGTGGTTTAGGGGTGGGTACAGGGATTAATGAAAAACTGTTTTTT.

The chain joins TRBV12-3 or TRBV12-4 to TRBJ1-5; D unclear. Trimming removed 4 bases at V and 7 bases at J, with 11 bases between. The CDR3 has 13 residues. The CDR3 DNA is TGTGCCAGCAGTTCGTCTAGGAGACAGCCCCAGCATTTT. Amino acid sequence: CASSSSRRQPQHF.

CDR3 in amino acids: CASKPTGSNRNEQFF. The CDR3 coding sequence is TGTGCCAGCAAGCCGACAGGGTCCAATCGGAATGAGCAGTTCTTC. V gene TRBV6-5 combines with J gene TRBJ2-1, with TRBD1 identical over 7 bases. CDR3 length: 15 residues. V trimming: 7 bases; J trimming: 7 bases; junction bases outside the gene matches: 13. The germline CDR1 and CDR2 sequences are MNHEY and SVGAGI.

V is TRBV19 and J is TRBJ2-7; possibly TRBD2 for D (5 bases). This CDR3 is built from 14 residues. V dropped 2 bases and J dropped 4 bases, with 12 bases sitting between them. Germline CDR1 LNHDA, CDR2 SQIVND (reference sequence). The CDR3 here is CASSITAGWYEQYF. In DNA, the CDR3 is TGTGCCAGTAGTATAACGGCGGGTTGGTACGAGCAGTACTTC.

The chain is built from TRBV15 and TRBJ1-4, with 10 bases matching TRBD1. Germline V gene lookup returns CDR1 LNHNV and CDR2 YYDKDF (reference sequence). There are 15 residues in the CDR3. The J segment lost 5 bases and the V segment lost 6 bases, leaving 6 bases of the junction unmatched. The CDR3 loop is CATRARQGANEKLFF. Written as DNA, the CDR3 is TGTGCCACCAGAGCCCGACAGGGGGCGAATGAAAAACTGTTTTTT.

This clone has just a few counts. The rearrangement links TRBV14 to TRBJ1-6; D gene unclear. Germline V gives CDR1 SGHDN, CDR2 FVKESK. V was pared by 1 base and J by 7 bases, with 11 bases between. CDR3 length equals 15 residues. Here the CDR3 DNA reads TGTGCCAGCAGCCAAGGGCAGGCCGCGAATTCACCCCTCCACTTT. It encodes CASSQGQAANSPLHF.

This chain links TRBV7-9 with TRBJ1-2; 10 bases are shared with TRBD1. The CDR3 spans 15 residues. CDR1 is SEHNR, CDR2 FQNEAQ, per germline (reference sequence). V lost 5 bases and J lost 2; bases outside the gene matches: 5. CDR3 in DNA: TGTGCCAGCAGCGTATCGGGACAGGGGAACTATGGCTACACCTTC. The encoded protein is CASSVSGQGNYGYTF.